Sequencing of this T cell receptor beta chain was carried out in a study of T cells in Graves' hyperthyroidism and ophthalmopathy. Findings and limits, study-wide: The authors' 13 V-J model separated ophthalmopathy from stable hyperthyroidism.

This clonotype was detected many times. What it binds is not known. TCR beta CDR3 regions were amplified from RNA. HTBI primers were the set used in a first-round RT-PCR of the TCR CDR3. TCRdb passed the multiplex PCR reads through MiXCR, listing each CDR3 protein once. The sample consists of approximately 740,000 distinct CDR3 sequences, around 13% of them appearing once. The study defined stable Graves' hyperthyroidism as no ophthalmopathy progression within 18 months. The CDR3 sequence is 16 residues long. With 6 bases clipped from V and 0 bases from J, the junction kept 7 bases outside the gene matches. Germline CDR1 reads DFQATT; CDR2 reads SNEGSKA (reference sequence).

J is TRBJ2-1 and V is TRBV20-1; 11 positions match TRBD2. The sequencing input was blood. This clonotype was sampled from a woman between 18 and 29 years old with Graves' hyperthyroidism. The CDR3 coding sequence is TGCAGTGCCCTAGGTACTAGCGGGGGCTCCTACAATGAGCAGTTCTTC. Translating it yields CSALGTSGGSYNEQFF.